These 25 T cell receptor beta chains share one sample of origin, sequenced in a study of T cells in Graves' hyperthyroidism and ophthalmopathy. Using RNA transcripts as the source, TCR beta CDR3 regions were amplified. A set of HTBI primers served as the primers for a first-round RT-PCR of the TCR CDR3. MiXCR, run by TCRdb on the multiplex PCR reads, gives a single entry per CDR3 protein. The sample records some 250,000 distinct CDR3 sequences, roughly 15% being singletons. Sequencing was performed on blood. The receptors were gathered from a woman aged 50 to 60 with Graves' hyperthyroidism that later progressed to Graves' ophthalmopathy.

The chain has TRBV19 and TRBJ1-1, with D possibly being TRBD1 (6 bases). Germline loops: CDR1 LNHDA, CDR2 SQIVND (reference sequence). CDR3 length equals 14 residues. Trimming removed 7 bases at V and 4 bases at J, with 16 bases between. The DNA for the CDR3 is TGTGCCAGTACCCCGTTGGACAGTAGCACTGAAGCTTTCTTT. Amino acids: CASTPLDSSTEAFF.

The V call is TRBV6-1, the J call TRBJ2-1, with TRBD1 matching 11 bases. There are 16 residues in the CDR3. The trim removed 7 bases at V and 5 bases at J, leaving 10 bases unmatched. Germline V gene lookup returns CDR1 MNHNS and CDR2 SASEGT. The CDR3 region has the DNA TGTGCCAGCACTAGCCCCGGGACAGGGGGGCACAATGAGCAGTTCTTC. It translates to CASTSPGTGGHNEQFF.

The table lists this clonotype with many counts. Here the CDR3 reads CASSYPQETQYF. Here the CDR3 DNA reads TGTGCCAGCAGCTACCCCCAAGAGACCCAGTACTTC. The chain joins TRBV5-5 to TRBJ2-5; D not certain. CDR3 length: 12 amino acids. The germline gives CDR1 SGHKS, CDR2 YYEKEE (reference sequence). Trimming shortened V by 3 bases and J by 1 base, and 4 bases separated the two germline ends.

This clonotype was seen a few times. The chain has TRBV7-8 and TRBJ2-1, with D perhaps matching TRBD1 or TRBD2 (5 bases each). V lost 5 bases and J 6 bases, leaving 14 bases between the germline ends. This CDR3 is 14 amino acids long. Germline V gives CDR1 SGHVS, CDR2 FQNEAQ. The CDR3 loop reads CASSPGTAGNEQFF. The CDR3 bases are TGTGCCAGCAGCCCCGGGACCGCAGGCAATGAGCAGTTCTTC.

The gene calls are TRBV20-1 and TRBJ1-6, with D uncertain. CDR1 and CDR2 from the germline V gene are DFQATT and SNEGSKA (reference sequence). The CDR3 runs to 16 residues. V gave up 6 bases and J gave up 0 bases, with 15 bases separating them. CDR3 nucleotides: TGCAGTGCCCTAGACACCCGGAGCTCCTATAATTCACCCCTCCACTTT. Translated, it gives CSALDTRSSYNSPLHF.

This clonotype was counted at least ten times. This chain joins TRBV10-3 and TRBJ2-1; TRBD2 matches at 7 bases. Germline CDR1 and CDR2: ENHRY and SYGVKD. The CDR3 sequence is 16 residues long. Losses at the gene ends were 2 bases for V and 6 bases for J; bases not matched to a gene: 10. As DNA, the CDR3 is TGTGCCATCAGTGAGCGCACCGTAGGGAGGGGCAATGAGCAGTTCTTC. It is translated as CAISERTVGRGNEQFF.

CDR3 residues: CASSDLAGGGYNEQFF. The CDR3 bases are TGTGCCAGCAGTGACCTAGCGGGAGGAGGCTACAATGAGCAGTTCTTC. V and J are TRBV6-4 and TRBJ2-1, with 11 positions matching TRBD2. The CDR3 length is 16 residues. V gave up 2 bases and J gave up 3 bases; unmatched junction bases: 3. Germline lookup yields CDR1 MRHNA and CDR2 SNTAGT.

This clonotype was counted many times. V gene TRBV18 combines with J gene TRBJ2-7; D uncertain. The ends were cut back, 4 bases at V and 0 bases at J, with 16 bases in the middle. From germline, CDR1 is KGHSH and CDR2 LQKENI. The CDR3 is 16 amino acids. Written as DNA, the CDR3 is TGTGCCAGCTCACTGGGCCCGTCTCCGAGCTCCTACGAGCAGTACTTC. Translating it yields CASSLGPSPSSYEQYF.

This clonotype was seen at least ten times. This chain uses TRBV5-1 with TRBJ2-2, with D perhaps being TRBD1 or TRBD2 (6 bases each). This CDR3 is built from 14 residues. From germline, CDR1 is SGHRS and CDR2 YFSETQ. Trimming took 4 bases from V and 6 from J, leaving 13 bases between them. This CDR3 reads CASSPEGGPGELFF. The CDR3 DNA reads as TGCGCCAGCAGCCCAGAGGGGGGACCCGGGGAGCTGTTTTTT.

This clonotype was counted ten times or more. The chain has TRBV28 and TRBJ2-5; D is undetermined. Trimming shortened V by 5 bases and J by 5 bases, and 9 bases separated the two germline ends. Germline V gene sequence: CDR1 MDHEN, CDR2 SYDVKM. This CDR3 comprises 12 residues. The CDR3 bases are TGTGCCAGCAGTCCCCTTACGGAGACCCAGTACTTC. Translating it yields CASSPLTETQYF.

This clonotype was recorded many times. The chain is built from TRBV7-3 and TRBJ2-3; 10 nucleotides align to TRBD2. With 9 bases clipped from V and 3 bases from J, the junction kept 9 bases outside the gene matches. There are 15 residues in the CDR3. Germline V gene data show CDR1 as SGHTA and CDR2 as FQGTGA. The CDR3 coding sequence is TGTGCCAGTAATCTAGCGGGAGCAGTAACAGATACGCAGTATTTT. Amino acid sequence: CASNLAGAVTDTQYF.

This clonotype occurred many times. This chain links TRBV12-3 or TRBV12-4 with TRBJ1-1, with TRBD1 as a possible D gene (5 bases). The V end lost 5 bases, the J end lost 4 bases, and 17 bases lay between the germline ends. The CDR3 loop spans 15 amino acids. The CDR3 spells CASSPQSGGSTEAFF. For the CDR3, the DNA is TGTGCCAGCAGTCCTCAAAGTGGGGGAAGCACTGAAGCTTTCTTT.

This clonotype was recorded at least ten times. The rearrangement links TRBV12-3 or TRBV12-4 to TRBJ1-5, with TRBD1 as a possible D gene (6 bases). There are 12 residues in the CDR3. Between the trimmed V and J ends, which lost 6 bases and 6 bases, there was a span of 9 bases. CDR3: CASRQGGQPQHF. The CDR3 coding sequence is TGTGCCAGCAGACAGGGAGGTCAGCCCCAGCATTTT.

This clonotype showed up just a few times. The chain has TRBV9 and TRBJ2-2, with D maybe TRBD1 (6 bases). Trimming cost V 0 bases and J 15 bases, with 15 bases left between them. CDR3 length: 13 amino acids. The V gene's germline CDR1 is SGDLS and CDR2 YYNGEE. The CDR3 DNA is TGTGCCAGCAGCGTAGAGGACAGCTGGGCGTTGTTTTTT. This codes for CASSVEDSWALFF.

The sample holds many counts of this clonotype. V gene TRBV28 combines with J gene TRBJ2-1; 9 positions match TRBD1. Germline trimming cut 4 bases from V and 6 bases from J; bases unmatched to any gene: 7. This CDR3 has 15 amino acids. Per germline, CDR1 MDHEN and CDR2 SYDVKM. CDR3 residues: CASSSSGTGRNEQFF. CDR3 bases: TGTGCCAGCAGTTCATCCGGGACAGGGCGCAATGAGCAGTTCTTC.

This clonotype has a count of ten or more. The V call is TRBV19, the J call TRBJ1-1; tentatively, D is TRBD1 (5 bases). CDR3 length equals 17 residues. Between the trimmed V and J ends, which lost 6 bases and 1 base, there was a span of 21 bases. Germline assignment: CDR1 LNHDA and CDR2 SQIVND (reference sequence). In DNA, the CDR3 is TGTGCCAGTAGGGTATCGGTAGGGGCCCCCCCGAACACTGAAGCTTTCTTT. Amino acids: CASRVSVGAPPNTEAFF.

There are many counts of this clonotype. V usage is TRBV20-1 and J usage is TRBJ1-5; a weak D match, TRBD1 (5 bases). Germline values: CDR1 DFQATT, CDR2 SNEGSKA (reference sequence). The V gene lost 0 bases and the J gene lost 8 bases, with 11 bases spanning the gap. This CDR3 is 13 amino acids long. The CDR3 DNA reads TGCAGTGCTAGAGACAGGGCGATTGAGCCCCAGCATTTT. Protein: CSARDRAIEPQHF.

This clonotype has at least ten counts. This chain connects TRBV6-1 to TRBJ1-5; perhaps TRBD1 as D (5 bases). Germline CDR1 MNHNS, CDR2 SASEGT. The CDR3 runs to 15 residues. Deletions cut 0 bases from V and 7 bases from J, with 13 bases between. The CDR3 sequence is CASSEAGQGGQPQHF. Written as DNA, the CDR3 is TGTGCCAGCAGTGAAGCGGGGCAGGGAGGACAGCCCCAGCATTTT.

In its sample, this clonotype was seen many times. V is TRBV11-2 and J is TRBJ2-2; 7 bases are shared with TRBD1. V trimming: 8 bases; J trimming: 0 bases; junction bases outside the gene matches: 6. This CDR3 comprises 15 residues. Germline V lookup: CDR1 SGHAT, CDR2 FQNNGV. In DNA form, the CDR3 reads TGTGCCAGCGGAACCGGGACAGCGAACACCGGGGAGCTGTTTTTT. Its translation is CASGTGTANTGELFF.

This clonotype was seen many times. The chain combines TRBV28 with TRBJ1-4; TRBD1 matches at 10 bases. Germline-derived CDR1 and CDR2 are MDHEN and SYDVKM. V lost 5 bases, J lost 4 bases, and 4 bases stayed unmatched. This CDR3 spans 15 amino acids. CDR3 region: CASSPWTGGNEKLFF. The CDR3 coding sequence is TGTGCCAGCAGTCCGTGGACAGGGGGTAATGAAAAACTGTTTTTT.

The chain combines TRBV20-1 with TRBJ2-7, with 9 bases aligning to TRBD2. This CDR3 comprises 18 residues. V dropped 7 bases and J dropped 2; count of bases not matched to a gene: 21. CDR1 is DFQATT and CDR2 is SNEGSKA in the germline V gene (reference sequence). CDR3 sequence reads: CSGQATVGGLAVTYEQYF. The DNA of the CDR3 is TGCAGTGGACAGGCAACCGTGGGGGGACTAGCCGTTACCTACGAGCAGTACTTC.

The J gene is TRBJ2-1, the V gene TRBV6-2 or TRBV6-3; D remains ambiguous. This CDR3 spans 10 amino acids. CDR1 is MNHEY, CDR2 SVGEGT, per germline. Trimming took 8 bases from V and 7 from J, leaving 6 bases between them. The CDR3 spells CASGWNEQFF. The CDR3 DNA reads TGTGCCAGCGGTTGGAATGAGCAGTTCTTC.

This clonotype was recorded many times. The chain has TRBV5-1 and TRBJ2-5; D is perhaps TRBD2 (5 bases). The V end was cut by 3 bases, the J end by 4 bases, with 16 bases between. CDR1 SGHRS and CDR2 YFSETQ come from the germline V gene. The CDR3 has 15 amino acids. As DNA, the CDR3 is TGCGCCAGCAGCTCTTCGGGATCTAAGGGAGAGACCCAGTACTTC. Translating gives CASSSSGSKGETQYF.

The chain has TRBV5-4 and TRBJ2-2; D is perhaps TRBD2 (7 bases). Trimming shortened V by 7 bases and J by 6 bases, and 16 bases separated the two germline ends. There are 14 residues in the CDR3. Germline assignment: CDR1 SGHNT and CDR2 YYREEE (reference sequence). CDR3 loop: CASASTGRAGELFF. The CDR3 nucleotides are TGTGCCAGCGCAAGTACAGGGAGGGCCGGGGAGCTGTTTTTT.

The chain couples TRBV4-1 to TRBJ1-5, with D uncertain. Per the germline V gene, CDR1 is MGHRA and CDR2 is YSYEKL. This CDR3 has 15 residues. V shed 4 bases and J shed 0 bases, with 10 bases lying between them. The CDR3 nucleotides read TGCGCCAGCAGCCCGGGCCGCTTTAGCAATCAGCCCCAGCATTTT. Protein sequence: CASSPGRFSNQPQHF.